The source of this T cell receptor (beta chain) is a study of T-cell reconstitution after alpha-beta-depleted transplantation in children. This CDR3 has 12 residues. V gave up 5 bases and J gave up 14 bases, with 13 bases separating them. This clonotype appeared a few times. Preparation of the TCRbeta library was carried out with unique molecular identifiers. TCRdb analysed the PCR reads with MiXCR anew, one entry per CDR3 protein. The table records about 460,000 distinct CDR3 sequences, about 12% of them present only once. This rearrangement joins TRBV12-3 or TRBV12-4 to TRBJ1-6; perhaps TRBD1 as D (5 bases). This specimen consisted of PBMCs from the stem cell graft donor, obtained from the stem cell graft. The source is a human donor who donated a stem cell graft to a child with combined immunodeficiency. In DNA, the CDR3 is TGTGCCAGCAGTAGTAGCCGGGACGCCCTCCACTTT. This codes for CASSSSRDALHF.